This record looks at one T cell receptor (beta chain) sequence and its context. Antigen: not known. This specimen belongs to a study of human T cells and chemical hapten exposure. Time point of the sample: patch test 1, 2 weeks after DPC sensitization. Treatment indicated: therapeutic diphenylcyclopropenone sensitization with weekly scalp DPC. Someone pulled total RNA out of unfractionated whole blood. Per the original methods: A typical sample had roughly 96,000 TCRs, with roughly 23,224 to 690,600 overall. Using its own MiXCR run on the RACE reads, TCRdb lists one record per CDR3 protein. The V and J calls and clone size come from TCRdb's table, not from the authors' own analysis. The data hold 350,000 or so distinct CDR3 sequences, with 5.5% to 8% observed a single time. Findings and caveats of the study: The study found that DPC sensitization did not change TCRs above 1 in 1000 frequency.

The receptor was isolated from a woman between 18 and 29 years old with alopecia areata. Some clones in this sample may be carry-over from other donors' samples. This material consisted of whole blood, taken in connection with sensitization to the hapten diphenylcyclopropenone (DPC).

The CDR3 region is CASSRGRNSDTQYF. Written as DNA, the CDR3 is TGTGCCAGCAGCCGAGGACGGAATTCAGATACGCAGTATTTT. The chain recombines TRBV3-1 with TRBJ2-3; D remains unclear. Deletions cut 4 bases from V and 4 bases from J, with 12 bases between. The CDR3 has 14 residues. Germline CDR1 is LGHDT and CDR2 is YNNKEL (reference sequence).